The 14 T cell receptor beta chains below all came from one sample that was sequenced in a study of blood T cell repertoires in COVID-19. The data were produced by immunoSEQ multiplex PCR, yet TCRdb's version contains in-frame clones alone and is incomplete. In the table there are approximately 100,000 clones, nearly 90% of which are singletons. Sequences were obtained from peripheral blood. These receptors all stem from a man aged 50-60 years in a cohort sampled during active COVID-19.

This clone was observed a single time. This chain links TRBV7-2 with TRBJ2-7; D not resolved. V dropped 5 bases and J dropped 2 bases, with 13 bases sitting between them. Germline CDR1 SGHTA, CDR2 FQGNSA. This CDR3 has 14 residues. The CDR3 here is CASSPHGGPYEQYF. The CDR3 nucleotides read TGTGCCAGCAGCCCCCACGGTGGGCCCTACGAGCAGTACTTC.

V is TRBV11-2 and J is TRBJ2-7; 8 bases line up with TRBD1. The germline V gene has CDR1 SGHAT and CDR2 FQNNGV. CDR3 size: 12 residues. V gave up 6 bases and J gave up 6 bases; unmatched junction bases: 4. CDR3 loop: CASSSDRVEQYV. For the CDR3, the DNA is TGTGCCAGCAGTTCGGACAGGGTCGAGCAGTACGTC.

This sequence joins TRBV11-2 and TRBJ1-1; maybe TRBD1 (5 bases). This CDR3 has 13 amino acids. In germline, CDR1 is SGHAT, CDR2 FQNNGV. The V end lost 5 bases, the J end lost 2 bases, and 9 bases lay between the germline ends. This chain's CDR3 is CASSAQGNTEAFF. CDR3 nucleotide sequence: TGTGCCAGCAGCGCTCAGGGAAACACTGAAGCTTTCTTT.

This chain joins TRBV5-1 and TRBJ1-1, with 8 bases lining up with TRBD1. Trimming removed 5 bases from V and 1 base from J; junction bases left unmatched: 7. Germline V gene lookup returns CDR1 SGHRS and CDR2 YFSETQ. This CDR3 spans 15 amino acids. The CDR3 nucleotides are TGCGCCAGCAGGTTCAGGACAGGGTGGAACACTGAAGCTTTCTTT. Its translation is CASRFRTGWNTEAFF.

The chain couples TRBV28 to TRBJ1-6, with 9 bases matching TRBD1. The germline V gene encodes CDR1 MDHEN and CDR2 SYDVKM. The CDR3 is made up of 14 amino acids. The V gene end was trimmed by 4 bases and the J gene end by 8 bases; junction bases not matched to a gene: 3. CDR3 loop: CASSSGTGYSPLHF. The DNA for the CDR3 is TGTGCCAGCAGTTCAGGGACAGGGTATTCACCCCTCCACTTT.

This chain joins TRBV10-1 and TRBJ1-2; 7 positions agree with TRBD1. CDR1 WNHNN and CDR2 SYGVQD come from the germline V gene (reference sequence). This CDR3 comprises 13 residues. V dropped 7 bases and J dropped 4; count of bases not matched to a gene: 6. The CDR3 sequence: CASIRQGFYGYTF. The CDR3 DNA reads TGCGCCAGCATCCGACAGGGTTTCTATGGCTACACCTTC.

V usage is TRBV2 and J usage is TRBJ1-5; 8 nucleotides agree with TRBD1. V shed 7 bases, J shed 8 bases, and the junction held 13 bases outside the gene matches. CDR1 is SNHLY and CDR2 is FYNNEI in the germline V gene. The CDR3 runs to 15 residues. CDR3 amino acids: CASTLDRVPGEPQHF. In nucleotides, the CDR3 is TGTGCCAGCACCCTGGACAGGGTCCCCGGAGAGCCCCAGCATTTT.

The gene calls are TRBV6-1 and TRBJ2-4; a weak D match, TRBD2 (5 bases). This CDR3 has 14 residues. Trimming took 2 bases from V and 3 from J, leaving 8 bases between them. Germline V gives CDR1 MNHNS, CDR2 SASEGT. The CDR3 DNA is TGTGCCAGCAGTGAACGGGGTGACAAAAACATTCAGTACTTC. It translates to CASSERGDKNIQYF.

The chain combines TRBV28 with TRBJ1-3; no definite D call. CDR1 is MDHEN and CDR2 is SYDVKM in the germline V gene. The CDR3 spans 15 residues. Trimming pared 4 bases from V and 4 bases from J, leaving 14 bases between. The CDR3 here is CASSSPSDTGNTIYF. CDR3 in DNA: TGTGCCAGCAGTTCTCCTTCTGACACCGGAAACACCATATATTTT.

The genes are TRBV7-8 and TRBJ2-7, with TRBD2 identical over 10 bases. V shed 1 base and J 1 base; nucleotides not matched to a gene: 10. The CDR3 consists of 18 residues. Germline V CDR1 and CDR2: SGHVS, FQNEAQ. CDR3 protein: CASSLVAGGGRRSYEQYV. As DNA, the CDR3 is TGTGCCAGCAGCTTAGTAGCGGGGGGCGGCCGTAGATCCTACGAGCAGTACGTC.

This clone was seen once. The genes are TRBV28 and TRBJ2-3; maybe TRBD2 (6 bases). V lost 1 base and J 4 bases, leaving 15 bases between the germline ends. CDR3 length: 16 amino acids. The germline V gene has CDR1 MDHEN and CDR2 SYDVKM. The CDR3, as DNA: TGTGCCAGCAGTTTATTACGGGGAGGCCTTTCAGATACGCAGTATTTT. Translation: CASSLLRGGLSDTQYF.

This clone was observed a few times. This chain connects TRBV2 to TRBJ1-2; TRBD1 might be the D (5 bases). The ends were cut back, 4 bases at V and 2 bases at J, with 20 bases in the middle. The CDR3 is 17 amino acids. Germline CDR1 and CDR2: SNHLY and FYNNEI. In DNA form, the CDR3 reads TGTGCCAGCAGTGTCGCTCCTTCGGGCGGGGCCAACTATGGCTACACCTTC. The encoded protein is CASSVAPSGGANYGYTF.

The table lists this clone with a count of one. The rearrangement links TRBV5-6 to TRBJ2-1, with TRBD2 matching 9 bases. Germline loops: CDR1 SGHDT, CDR2 YYEEEE. Unmatched junction bases numbered 8, after V lost 0 bases and J lost 4 bases. CDR3 length: 17 residues. The CDR3 region has the DNA TGTGCCAGCAGCTTGGCCTTGGGGACTAGCAGTTACAATGAGCAGTTCTTC. Residues: CASSLALGTSSYNEQFF.

The V and J genes are TRBV7-2 and TRBJ2-7; TRBD1 matches at 8 bases. Germline loops: CDR1 SGHTA, CDR2 FQGNSA. The CDR3 is 14 amino acids. The V and J ends lost 5 bases and 2 bases, in that order; junction bases with no gene match: 5. CDR3 bases: TGTGCCAGCAGCCCGGACAGGGTCACCTACGAGCAGTACTTC. Protein product: CASSPDRVTYEQYF. Together with reference TRBV7-2 and TRBJ2-7, the CDR3 gives the full variable domain: GAGVSQSPSNKVTEKGKDVELRCDPISGHTALYWYRQSLGQGLEFLIYFQGNSAPDKSGLPSDRFSAERTGGSVSTLTIQRTQQEDSAVYLCASSPDRVTYEQYFGPGTRLTVT.